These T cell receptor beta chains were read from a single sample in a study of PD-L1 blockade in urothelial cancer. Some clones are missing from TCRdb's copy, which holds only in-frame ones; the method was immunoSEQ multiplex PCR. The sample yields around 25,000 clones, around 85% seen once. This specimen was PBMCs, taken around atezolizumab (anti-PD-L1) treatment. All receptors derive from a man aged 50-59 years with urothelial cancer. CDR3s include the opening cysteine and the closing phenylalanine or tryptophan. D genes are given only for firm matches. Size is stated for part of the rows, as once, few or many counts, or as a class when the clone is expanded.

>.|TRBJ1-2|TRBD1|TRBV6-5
TGTGCCAGCAGTTACTCGGGGACAGGCCGGGTTGGTGGCTACACCTTC
CASSYSGTGRVGGYTF
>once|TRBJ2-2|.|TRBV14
TGTGCCAGCAGCCAAGAATCGGCGGCTCGCGGGGAGCTGTTTTTT
CASSQESAARGELFF
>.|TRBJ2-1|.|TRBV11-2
TGTGCCAGCAGCCCGAGCCGTTACTCCTACAATGAGCAGTTCTTC
CASSPSRYSYNEQFF
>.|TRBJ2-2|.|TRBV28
TGTGCCAGCAGACTCTCCAGGGCCGCGAACACCGGGGAGCTGTTTTTT
CASRLSRAANTGELFF
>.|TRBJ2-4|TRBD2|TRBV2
TGTGCCAGCAGAAGGACTAGCGGGGGGATGGCCAAAAACATTCAGTACTTC
CASRRTSGGMAKNIQYF
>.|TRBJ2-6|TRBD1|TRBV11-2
TGTGCCAGCAGCCTAATGGGACAGGGGGCCGGGGCCAACGTCCTGACTTTC
CASSLMGQGAGANVLTF
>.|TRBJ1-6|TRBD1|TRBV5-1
TGCGCCAGCAGCTTGGTTCAGGGGGCGAGTTCACCCCTCCACTTT
CASSLVQGASSPLHF
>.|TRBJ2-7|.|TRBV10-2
TGCGCCAGCAGGGCGGGGGCCTACTCCTACGAGCAGTACTTC
CASRAGAYSYEQYF
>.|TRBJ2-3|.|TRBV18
TGTGCCAGCTCACCCGGGGGACGCCCGCGCGGGGATACGCAGTATTTT
CASSPGGRPRGDTQYF
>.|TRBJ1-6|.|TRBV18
TGTGCCAGCTCACTTGACAGGCTAAATTCACCCCTCCATTTT
CASSLDRLNSPLHF
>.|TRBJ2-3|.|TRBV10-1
TGCGCCAGCAGTGAGTGGTCTAGGAGGAGTACAGATACGCAGTATTTT
CASSEWSRRSTDTQYF
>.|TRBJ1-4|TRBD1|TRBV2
TGTGCCAGCTCCGAATGGGGGGGACAGGGGGGAAGGAATGAAAAACTGTTTTTT
CASSEWGGQGGRNEKLFF
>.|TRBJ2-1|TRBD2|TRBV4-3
TGCGCCAGCAGCCAAGATCGCGGGAGCTCCTACAATGAGCAGTTCTTC
CASSQDRGSSYNEQFF
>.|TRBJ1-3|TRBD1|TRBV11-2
TGTGCCAGCAGCTCCCCGACAGGGGGCGGAAACACCATATATTTT
CASSSPTGGGNTIYF
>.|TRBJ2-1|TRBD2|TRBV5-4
TGTGCCAGCAGTTCCAAGCGGGAGTTCGGCCATGAGCAGTTCTTC
CASSSKREFGHEQFF
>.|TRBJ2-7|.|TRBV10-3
TGTGCCATCAGGGCATCCGGGGAGAAGGCCGACTACGAGCAGTACTTC
CAIRASGEKADYEQYF